This T cell receptor beta chain was obtained from a study of T cell changes during pregnancy in multiple sclerosis. Some clones are missing from TCRdb's copy, which holds only in-frame ones; the method was immunoSEQ multiplex PCR. Of about 80,000 clones in the sample, around nine tenths were seen once. The trim removed 4 bases at V and 6 bases at J, leaving 8 bases unmatched. Germline CDR1 and CDR2: MNHEY and SMNVEV (reference sequence). The CDR3 sequence is 15 residues long. The chain combines TRBV27 with TRBJ2-1; 8 bases are shared with TRBD1. The starting material was CD4+ T cells from peripheral blood mononuclear cells, obtained before pregnancy. The source is a female donor with multiple sclerosis, enrolled in a pregnancy study. CDR3 nucleotides: TGTGCCAGCAGTTCTAGGACAGGGTATAGCAATGAGCAGTTCTTC. Residues: CASSSRTGYSNEQFF.